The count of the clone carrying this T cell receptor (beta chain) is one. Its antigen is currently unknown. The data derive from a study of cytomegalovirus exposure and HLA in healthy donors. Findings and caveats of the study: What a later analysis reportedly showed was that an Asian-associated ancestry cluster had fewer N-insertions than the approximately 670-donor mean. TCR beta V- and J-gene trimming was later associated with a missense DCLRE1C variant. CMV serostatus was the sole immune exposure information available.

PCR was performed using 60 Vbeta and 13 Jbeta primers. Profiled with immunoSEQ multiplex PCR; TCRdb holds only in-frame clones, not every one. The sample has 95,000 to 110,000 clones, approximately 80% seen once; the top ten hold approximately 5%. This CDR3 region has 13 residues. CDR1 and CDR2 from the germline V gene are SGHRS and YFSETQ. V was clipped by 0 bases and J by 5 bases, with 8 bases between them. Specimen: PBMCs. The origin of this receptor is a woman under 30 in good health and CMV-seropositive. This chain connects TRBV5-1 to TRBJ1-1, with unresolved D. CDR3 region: CASSLDLQTEAFF. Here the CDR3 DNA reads TGCGCCAGCAGCTTGGACCTTCAGACTGAAGCTTTCTTT.